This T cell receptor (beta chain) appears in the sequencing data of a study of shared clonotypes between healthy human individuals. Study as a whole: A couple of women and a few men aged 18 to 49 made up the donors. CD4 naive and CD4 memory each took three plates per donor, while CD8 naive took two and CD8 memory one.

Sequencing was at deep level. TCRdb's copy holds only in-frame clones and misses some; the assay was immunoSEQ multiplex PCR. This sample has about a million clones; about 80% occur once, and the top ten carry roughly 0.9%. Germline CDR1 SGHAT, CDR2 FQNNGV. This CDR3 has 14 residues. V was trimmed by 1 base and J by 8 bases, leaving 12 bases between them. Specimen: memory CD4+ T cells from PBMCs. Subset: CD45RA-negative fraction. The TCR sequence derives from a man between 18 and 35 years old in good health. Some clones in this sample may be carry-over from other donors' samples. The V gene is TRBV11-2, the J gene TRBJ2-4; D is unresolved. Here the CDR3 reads CASSLGASTDIQYF. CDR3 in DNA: TGTGCCAGCAGCTTAGGGGCATCTACTGACATTCAGTACTTC.